These 20 T cell receptor beta chains share one sample of origin, sequenced in a study of T cells in Graves' hyperthyroidism and ophthalmopathy. The source material, RNA transcripts, was used to amplify TCR beta CDR3 regions. First-round RT-PCR with HTBI primers amplified the TCR CDR3 region. TCRdb processed the multiplex PCR reads anew with MiXCR; each CDR3 protein has one entry. The table has 500,000 to 800,000 distinct CDR3 sequences, roughly 15% seen once; the top ten hold around an eighth. The sample taken for sequencing was blood. The receptors come from a woman aged 45-59 years with Graves' ophthalmopathy.

The table lists this clonotype with a few counts. The V gene is TRBV7-9, the J gene TRBJ2-4; 8 nucleotides agree with TRBD1. The germline CDR1 and CDR2 sequences are SEHNR and FQNEAQ (reference sequence). Germline trimming cut 1 base from V and 4 bases from J; bases unmatched to any gene: 6. The CDR3 totals 16 residues. This CDR3 reads CASSLDFRDRKNIQYF. The CDR3 DNA sequence: TGTGCCAGCAGCTTAGATTTTCGGGACAGGAAAAACATTCAGTACTTC. The whole variable domain, filled in from reference TRBV7-9 and TRBJ2-4, reads DTGVSQNPRHKITKRGQNVTFRCDPISEHNRLYWYRQTLGQGPEFLTYFQNEAQLEKSRLLSDRFSAERPKGSFSTLEIQRTEQGDSAMYLCASSLDFRDRKNIQYFGAGTRLSVL.

The genes are TRBV20-1 and TRBJ2-7; TRBD2 matches at 8 bases. There are 14 residues in the CDR3. Trimming took 3 bases from V and 7 from J; bases not matched to a gene: 11. CDR1 and CDR2 (germline): DFQATT, SNEGSKA (reference sequence). Here the CDR3 reads CSARDLVSGEEQYF. The CDR3 DNA sequence: TGCAGTGCTAGGGACCTAGTTAGCGGGGAGGAGCAGTACTTC.

This clonotype was picked up many times. The V call is TRBV11-3, the J call TRBJ2-5; 7 bases map to TRBD1. V dropped 5 bases and J dropped 5; count of bases not matched to a gene: 5. The CDR3 loop spans 13 amino acids. CDR1 and CDR2 from the germline V gene are SGHNT and YENEEA. CDR3 DNA sequence: TGTGCCAGCAGCCGACAGGGTAGGGAGACCCAGTACTTC. Translation gives CASSRQGRETQYF.

This clonotype was found many times. This chain connects TRBV2 to TRBJ2-7; 8 bases agree with TRBD1. V was clipped by 6 bases and J by 3 bases; unmatched bases: 4. The germline CDR1 and CDR2 sequences are SNHLY and FYNNEI. This CDR3 spans 13 amino acids. CDR3 amino acids: CASRTDRGYEQYF. The CDR3 DNA reads TGTGCCAGCAGAACAGACAGGGGCTACGAGCAGTACTTC.

The table lists this clonotype with a few counts. The chain has TRBV19 and TRBJ2-6; D could derive from TRBD1 or TRBD2 (6 bases each). The CDR3 runs 19 residues. The germline V and J ends were trimmed by 5 bases and 1 base, with 21 bases remaining between them. The V gene's germline CDR1 is LNHDA and CDR2 SQIVND (reference sequence). The CDR3 protein is CASSRALGGAGSGANVLTF. In nucleotides, the CDR3 is TGTGCCAGTAGTCGCGCGTTGGGGGGCGCAGGGTCTGGGGCCAACGTCCTGACTTTC.

A few counts support this clonotype. CDR3 DNA sequence: TGTGCCAGCAGGGTCCGGTACCCCTGGGAAACCGGGGAGCTGTTTTTT. Its protein is CASRVRYPWETGELFF. This chain links TRBV6-1 with TRBJ2-2; D not resolved. V was cut by 6 bases and J by 5 bases, with 19 bases left in between. The germline V gene has CDR1 MNHNS and CDR2 SASEGT. The CDR3 has 16 amino acids.

This clonotype was counted ten times or more. V and J are TRBV28 and TRBJ2-1; 12 positions agree with TRBD2. Germline CDR1 is MDHEN and CDR2 is SYDVKM. This CDR3 is 18 amino acids long. V was clipped by 7 bases and J by 0 bases; unmatched bases: 10. The CDR3 loop is CASKWTSGEDPSYNEQFF. The CDR3 DNA is TGTGCCAGCAAGTGGACTAGCGGGGAGGACCCCTCCTACAATGAGCAGTTCTTC.

Many counts were recorded for this clonotype. The chain recombines TRBV7-2 with TRBJ1-5, with no clear D. The CDR3 has 13 residues. The V end was cut by 6 bases, the J end by 5 bases, with 11 bases between. In germline, CDR1 is SGHTA, CDR2 FQGNSA. In nucleotides, the CDR3 is TGTGCCAGCAGTACCCAGGCGGATCAGCCCCAGCATTTT. Protein: CASSTQADQPQHF.

This clonotype has ten or more counts. The V gene is TRBV4-3, the J gene TRBJ2-3; D is perhaps TRBD1 (6 bases). The CDR3 is made up of 15 amino acids. Trimming shortened V by 1 base and J by 2 bases, and 10 bases separated the two germline ends. Germline loops: CDR1 LGHNA, CDR2 YSLEER. CDR3 residues: CASSQARGFTDTQYF. The CDR3 DNA follows: TGCGCCAGCAGCCAAGCCAGGGGCTTCACAGATACGCAGTATTTT.

V gene TRBV6-1 combines with J gene TRBJ1-5, with D uncertain. CDR3 length: 16 residues. The germline V gene has CDR1 MNHNS and CDR2 SASEGT. Trimming took off 4 bases at V and 5 bases at J, with 18 bases between the two ends. The DNA of the CDR3 is TGTGCCAGCAGTGCGGCCAGCGGACGGACCTATCAGCCCCAGCATTTT. Protein: CASSAASGRTYQPQHF.

The chain combines TRBV24-1 with TRBJ2-5, with a possible D match to TRBD1 (6 bases). Between the trimmed V and J ends, which lost 1 base and 4 bases, there was a span of 6 bases. This CDR3 contains 13 residues. CDR1 is KGHDR and CDR2 is SFDVKD in the germline V gene. Here the CDR3 reads CATSDFRGETQYF. CDR3 bases: TGTGCCACCAGTGATTTCAGGGGAGAGACCCAGTACTTC.

The chain combines TRBV7-9 with TRBJ2-2, with D unclear. Trimming pared 11 bases from V and 0 bases from J, leaving 22 bases between. This CDR3 spans 17 amino acids. Germline-derived CDR1 and CDR2 are SEHNR and FQNEAQ (reference sequence). The CDR3 is CAASSPLGGPNTGELFF. CDR3 bases: TGTGCCGCCAGCAGCCCTCTGGGCGGTCCGAACACCGGGGAGCTGTTTTTT.

The chain has TRBV20-1 and TRBJ1-5; a possible D gene is TRBD1 (5 bases). Germline loops: CDR1 DFQATT, CDR2 SNEGSKA (reference sequence). CDR3 size: 14 residues. V was pared by 5 bases and J by 2 bases, with 13 bases between. CDR3 in DNA: TGCAGTGCTCCTCTCCAGGGAGGCAATCAGCCCCAGCATTTT. It translates to CSAPLQGGNQPQHF.

This clonotype was picked up many times. The chain carries TRBV7-2 and TRBJ2-5; D ambiguous. CDR1 SGHTA and CDR2 FQGNSA come from the germline V gene. The CDR3 covers 12 residues. V lost 4 bases and J lost 3, with 6 bases in between. The CDR3 sequence: CASSWPEETQYF. CDR3 sequence (DNA): TGTGCCAGCAGCTGGCCAGAAGAGACCCAGTACTTC. The full variable domain, in which reference TRBV7-2 and TRBJ2-5 provide the parts outside the CDR3, is GAGVSQSPSNKVTEKGKDVELRCDPISGHTALYWYRQSLGQGLEFLIYFQGNSAPDKSGLPSDRFSAERTGGSVSTLTIQRTQQEDSAVYLCASSWPEETQYFGPGTRLLVL.

The chain employs TRBV7-9 and TRBJ2-3, with TRBD2 identical over 13 bases. This CDR3 comprises 17 residues. J gave up 6 bases and V 0 bases, and 6 bases lay outside the gene matches. Germline V CDR1 and CDR2: SEHNR, FQNEAQ (reference sequence). The CDR3 bases are TGTGCCAGCAGCTTAGCTTCGACTAGCGGGAGGAAGGATACGCAGTATTTT. This encodes CASSLASTSGRKDTQYF.

At least ten counts were recorded for this clonotype. V and J are TRBV12-3 or TRBV12-4 and TRBJ2-3; TRBD1 might be the D (5 bases). This CDR3 has 14 residues. V was cut by 7 bases and J by 0 bases, with 11 bases left in between. CDR3 sequence: CASNQGISTDTQYF. CDR3 nucleotides: TGTGCCAGCAACCAGGGTATCAGCACAGATACGCAGTATTTT.

This clonotype has a count of ten or more. In nucleotides, the CDR3 is TGTGCCAGCAGTTTCTCAGGGTGGGTGACAGATACGCAGTATTTT. Protein sequence: CASSFSGWVTDTQYF. V and J are TRBV27 and TRBJ2-3; maybe TRBD1 (5 bases). V shed 3 bases and J shed 3 bases, with 13 bases lying between them. CDR1 MNHEY and CDR2 SMNVEV come from the germline V gene (reference sequence). This CDR3 has 15 residues.

This clonotype was seen more than once but under ten times. J is TRBJ2-6 and V is TRBV11-2; the match to TRBD1 covers 11 bases. CDR3 length: 17 residues. V dropped 5 bases and J dropped 2; count of bases not matched to a gene: 5. Germline lookup yields CDR1 SGHAT and CDR2 FQNNGV. This CDR3 is CASSPVGQGAGANVLTF. CDR3 nucleotides: TGTGCCAGCAGCCCCGTGGGACAGGGGGCTGGGGCCAACGTCCTGACTTTC.

The V call is TRBV20-1, the J call TRBJ2-1; TRBD1 aligns across 9 bases. The trim removed 6 bases at V and 0 bases at J, leaving 6 bases unmatched. The germline gives CDR1 DFQATT, CDR2 SNEGSKA (reference sequence). This CDR3 region has 15 residues. In nucleotides, the CDR3 is TGCAGTGCACCTCCGGGACAGGGCTCCTACAATGAGCAGTTCTTC. Translated: CSAPPGQGSYNEQFF.

The chain carries TRBV12-3 or TRBV12-4 and TRBJ2-5, with D perhaps TRBD2 (6 bases). The length of the CDR3 is 16 residues. The V gene lost 1 base and the J gene lost 2 bases, with 14 bases spanning the gap. CDR3 amino acids: CASSLGVRETQETQYF. DNA for the CDR3: TGTGCCAGCAGTTTAGGGGTTCGGGAGACTCAAGAGACCCAGTACTTC.